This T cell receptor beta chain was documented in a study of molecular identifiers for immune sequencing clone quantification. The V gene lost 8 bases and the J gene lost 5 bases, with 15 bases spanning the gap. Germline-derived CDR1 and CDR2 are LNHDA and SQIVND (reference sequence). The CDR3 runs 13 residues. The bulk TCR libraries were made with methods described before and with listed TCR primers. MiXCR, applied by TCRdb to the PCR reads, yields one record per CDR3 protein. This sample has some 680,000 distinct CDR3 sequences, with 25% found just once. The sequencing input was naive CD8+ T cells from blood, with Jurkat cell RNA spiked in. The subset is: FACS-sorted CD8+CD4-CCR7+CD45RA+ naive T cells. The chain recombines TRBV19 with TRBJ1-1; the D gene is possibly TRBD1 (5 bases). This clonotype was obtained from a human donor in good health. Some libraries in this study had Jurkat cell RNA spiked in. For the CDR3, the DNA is TGTGCCAGTCTCTCGGGGGGTAGTACTGAAGCTTTCTTT. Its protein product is CASLSGGSTEAFF.